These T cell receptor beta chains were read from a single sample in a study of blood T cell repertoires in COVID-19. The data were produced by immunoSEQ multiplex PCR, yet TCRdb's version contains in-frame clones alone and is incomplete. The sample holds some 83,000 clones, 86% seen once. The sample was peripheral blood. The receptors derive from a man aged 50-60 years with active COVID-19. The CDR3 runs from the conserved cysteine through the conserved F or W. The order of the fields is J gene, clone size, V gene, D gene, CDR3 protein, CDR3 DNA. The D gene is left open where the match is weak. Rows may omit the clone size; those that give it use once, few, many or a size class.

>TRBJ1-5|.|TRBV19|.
CASKGMEVAGNQPQHF
TGTGCCAGTAAGGGAATGGAGGTGGCTGGCAATCAGCCCCAGCATTTT
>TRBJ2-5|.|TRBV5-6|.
CASSLGAGAYQETQYF
TGTGCCAGCAGCTTGGGGGCAGGGGCGTACCAAGAGACCCAGTACTTC
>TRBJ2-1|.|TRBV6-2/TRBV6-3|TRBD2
CASSAGSGTSRNEQFF
TGTGCCAGCAGTGCCGGCTCCGGGACTAGCAGGAATGAGCAGTTCTTC
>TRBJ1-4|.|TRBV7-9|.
CASSPARGTNEKLFF
TGTGCCAGCAGCCCCGCAAGGGGTACTAATGAAAAACTGTTTTTT
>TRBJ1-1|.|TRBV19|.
CASSWANENTEAFF
TGTGCCAGTAGTTGGGCAAATGAGAACACTGAAGCTTTCTTT
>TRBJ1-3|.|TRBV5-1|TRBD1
CASSLPGTGAGNTIYF
TGCGCCAGCAGCTTGCCCGGGACAGGGGCTGGAAACACCATATATTTT
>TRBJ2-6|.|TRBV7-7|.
CANISPRSGANVLTF
TGTGCTAATATCTCTCCGCGCTCTGGGGCCAACGTCCTGACTTTC
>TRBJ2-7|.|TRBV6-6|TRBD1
CASSYGQGASYEQYF
TGTGCCAGCAGTTACGGACAGGGGGCCTCCTACGAGCAGTACTTC
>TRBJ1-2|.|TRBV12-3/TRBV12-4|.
CASSLGLYGYTF
TGTGCCAGCAGCTTGGGACTCTATGGCTACACCTTC
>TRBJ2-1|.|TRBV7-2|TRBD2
CASSPSGGAGYNEQFF
TGTGCCAGCAGTCCGAGCGGGGGGGCGGGCTACAATGAGCAGTTCTTC
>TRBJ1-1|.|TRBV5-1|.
CASSLAGGPLNTEAFF
TGCGCCAGCAGCTTGGCCGGGGGGCCCTTGAACACTGAAGCTTTCTTT
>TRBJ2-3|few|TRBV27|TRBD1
CATGGQGPPDTQYF
TGTGCCACCGGGGGACAGGGCCCCCCAGATACGCAGTATTTT
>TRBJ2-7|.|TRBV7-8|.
CASSFSQSYEQYF
TGTGCCAGCAGCTTCTCACAGTCCTACGAGCAGTACTTC
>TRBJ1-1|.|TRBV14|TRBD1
CASSQKRRGINTEAFF
TGTGCCAGCAGCCAAAAGCGCAGGGGGATCAACACTGAAGCTTTCTTT
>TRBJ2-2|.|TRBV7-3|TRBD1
CASSLIRQGRAGELFF
TGTGCCAGCAGCTTAATACGACAGGGGCGCGCCGGGGAGCTGTTTTTT
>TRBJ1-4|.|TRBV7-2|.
CASSLDRGGEKLFF
TGTGCCAGCAGCTTAGATAGGGGTGGTGAAAAACTGTTTTTT
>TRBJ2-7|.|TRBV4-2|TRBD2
CASSQVGLAGGEQYF
TGTGCCAGCAGCCAAGTAGGGCTAGCGGGAGGAGAGCAGTACTTC
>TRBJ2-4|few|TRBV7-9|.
CASSTSTVRNIQYF
TGTGCCAGCAGCACCTCTACAGTTAGAAACATTCAGTACTTC
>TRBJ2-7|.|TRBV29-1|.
CSVVENRARYF
TGCAGCGTTGTAGAAAACAGGGCTAGGTACTTC
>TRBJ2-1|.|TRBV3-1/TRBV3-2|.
CASSLHYISKSKKNEQFF
TGTGCCAGCAGCCTCCACTACATTAGCAAGTCCAAAAAGAATGAGCAGTTCTTC
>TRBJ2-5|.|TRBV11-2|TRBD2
CASSLVQLAGRETQYF
TGTGCCAGCAGCTTAGTTCAACTAGCGGGTAGAGAGACCCAGTACTTC
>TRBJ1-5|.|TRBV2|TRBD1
CASSGGTGDNQPQHF
TGTGCCAGCAGTGGAGGGACAGGGGACAATCAGCCCCAGCATTTT
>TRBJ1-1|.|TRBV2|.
CASSSELNTEAFF
TGTGCCAGCAGTAGCGAGCTGAACACTGAAGCTTTCTTT
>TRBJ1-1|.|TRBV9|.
CASSRTDRAEAFF
TGTGCCAGCAGCCGAACCGACAGAGCTGAAGCTTTCTTT
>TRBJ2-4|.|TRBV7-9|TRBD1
CASSKGQGTGIQYF
TGTGCCAGCAGCAAGGGACAGGGGACTGGCATTCAGTACTTC
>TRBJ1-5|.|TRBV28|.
CASWRQGLNQPQHF
TGTGCCAGCTGGCGCCAGGGGCTCAATCAGCCCCAGCATTTT
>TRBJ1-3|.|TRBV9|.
CASSVEVGSGNTIYF
TGTGCCAGCAGCGTAGAGGTCGGGTCTGGAAACACCATATATTTT
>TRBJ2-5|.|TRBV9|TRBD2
CASSPRGERQETQYF
TGTGCCAGCAGCCCCCGGGGGGAACGCCAAGAGACCCAGTACTTC
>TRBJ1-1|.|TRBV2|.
CASSVQGTEAFF
TGTGCCAGCAGTGTTCAGGGGACTGAAGCTTTCTTT
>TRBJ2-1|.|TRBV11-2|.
CASSLFGGAYNEQFF
TGTGCCAGCAGCTTATTTGGCGGCGCCTACAATGAGCAGTTCTTC
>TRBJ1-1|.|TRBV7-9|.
CASSFGGEPEAFF
TGTGCCAGCAGCTTTGGGGGGGAGCCTGAAGCTTTCTTT
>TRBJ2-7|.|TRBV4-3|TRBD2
CASSQDQLLAGGSYEQYF
TGCGCCAGCAGCCAAGATCAACTACTAGCGGGAGGGAGTTACGAGCAGTACTTC
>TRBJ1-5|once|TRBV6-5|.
CASSYLGRAGQPQHF
TGTGCCAGCAGTTACCTGGGACGGGCGGGACAGCCCCAGCATTTT
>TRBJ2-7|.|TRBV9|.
CASGPRVDSYEQYF
TGTGCCAGCGGGCCCCGCGTGGACTCCTACGAGCAGTACTTC
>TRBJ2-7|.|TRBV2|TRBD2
CASSVGLAGGNYEQYF
TGTGCCAGCAGTGTGGGACTAGCGGGGGGTAACTACGAGCAGTACTTC
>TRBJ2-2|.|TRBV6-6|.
CASSPTSTGELFF
TGTGCCAGCAGCCCGACTAGCACCGGGGAGCTGTTTTTT
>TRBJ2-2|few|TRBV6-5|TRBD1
CASRDRGSGELFF
TGTGCCAGCAGGGACAGGGGATCCGGGGAGCTGTTTTTT
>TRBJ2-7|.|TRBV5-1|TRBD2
CASSLGGSGSPTHEQYF
TGCGCCAGCAGCTTGGGGGGTAGCGGGAGCCCTACGCACGAGCAGTACTTC
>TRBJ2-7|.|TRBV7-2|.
CASSLDRSSYEQYF
TGTGCCAGCAGCTTAGACCGGAGCTCCTACGAGCAGTACTTC
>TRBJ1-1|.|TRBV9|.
CASSVSGGITEAFF
TGTGCCAGCAGCGTATCTGGAGGGATCACTGAAGCTTTCTTT
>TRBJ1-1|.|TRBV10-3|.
CAISEPLNTEAFF
TGTGCCATCAGTGAGCCTCTCAACACTGAAGCTTTCTTT
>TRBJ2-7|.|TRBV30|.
CAWSASWRAEQYF
TGTGCCTGGAGCGCGAGTTGGAGAGCCGAGCAGTACTTC
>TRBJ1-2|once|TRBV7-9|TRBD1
CASSSSGGAPDYGYTF
TGTGCCAGCAGCTCGTCAGGGGGAGCACCCGATTATGGCTACACCTTC
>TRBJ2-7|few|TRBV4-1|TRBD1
CASSREDRAYEQYF
TGCGCCAGCAGCCGAGAAGACAGGGCCTACGAGCAGTACTTC
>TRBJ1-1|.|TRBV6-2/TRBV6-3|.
CASSYSGKAFF
TGTGCCAGCAGTTACTCCGGGAAAGCTTTCTTT
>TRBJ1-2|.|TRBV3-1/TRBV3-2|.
CASTSGHGYTF
TGTGCCAGCACCTCAGGGCATGGCTACACCTTC
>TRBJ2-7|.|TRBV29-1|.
CSVESDGSSYEQYF
TGCAGCGTTGAATCGGACGGGAGCTCCTACGAGCAGTACTTC
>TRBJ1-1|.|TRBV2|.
CASSEVAGGTEAFF
TGTGCCAGCAGTGAAGTCGCCGGGGGCACTGAAGCTTTCTTT
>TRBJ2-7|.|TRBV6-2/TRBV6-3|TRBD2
CASSPAGGPYEQYF
TGTGCCAGCAGCCCAGCGGGAGGCCCCTACGAGCAGTACTTC